These T cell receptor beta chains were read from a single sample in a study of T cell responses to AZD1222 COVID-19 vaccine. The repertoire was sequenced with immunoSEQ multiplex PCR; TCRdb's copy has only in-frame clones and lacks some. The repertoire holds some 110,000 clones, 75% to 90% seen once, with under 4% in the top ten. Sequencing used peripheral blood, obtained on day 0 of AZD1222 vaccination. These receptors were collected from an adult in good health. Each CDR3 is given with its conserved first and last residue. D genes are given only for firm matches. A row's size may be missing; if present it is once, few, many or a size class.

D	size	J	V	DNA	CDR3
TRBD2	.	TRBJ2-5	TRBV3-1/TRBV3-2	TGTGCCAGCAGCAGGGGGGGACTAGCAGAGACCCAGTACTTC	CASSRGGLAETQYF
TRBD1	once	TRBJ2-7	TRBV19	TGTGCCAGTAGTCCCGGGACAGGGGCTCTCTACGAGCAGTACTTC	CASSPGTGALYEQYF
TRBD1	few	TRBJ1-1	TRBV27	TGTGCCAGCAGTATCCGGGACAGCGAGGGAGCTTTCTTT	CASSIRDSEGAFF
.	.	TRBJ1-4	TRBV6-5	TGTGCCAGCAGTTACCCGGGGGTGGAAAAACTGTTTTTT	CASSYPGVEKLFF
.	.	TRBJ1-2	TRBV19	TGTGCCAGTAGTATGGCGGGGTATGGCTACACCTTC	CASSMAGYGYTF
.	.	TRBJ1-3	TRBV28	TGTGCCACCCAACAGAGCTCTGGAAACACCATATATTTT	CATQQSSGNTIYF
TRBD2	.	TRBJ2-7	TRBV7-3	TGTGCCAGCAGCTTAACGGGGACTAGTAGTTACGAGCAGTACTTC	CASSLTGTSSYEQYF
.	.	TRBJ1-2	TRBV5-8	TGTGCCAGCAGCTGGCCCGGGACAACGGGGGGCTACACCTTC	CASSWPGTTGGYTF
.	.	TRBJ2-6	TRBV2	TGTGCCAGCAGCCCCTCTGGGGCCAACGTCCTGACTTTC	CASSPSGANVLTF
TRBD2	.	TRBJ2-7	TRBV7-9	TGTGCCAGCAGCACCGATACTAGCGGGGCTAGGTACGAGCAGTACTTC	CASSTDTSGARYEQYF
TRBD1	few	TRBJ1-1	TRBV27	TGTGCCAGCAGCCCCTGGGGACAGCAAACTCGAGCTTTCTTT	CASSPWGQQTRAFF
.	.	TRBJ1-3	TRBV5-4	TGTGCCAGCAGAACAGGGTTAGGGCCTGGAAACACCATATATTTT	CASRTGLGPGNTIYF
.	.	TRBJ2-3	TRBV5-1	TGCGCCAGCAAGGTAGGCGCGGGTAGCACAGATACGCAGTATTTT	CASKVGAGSTDTQYF
.	.	TRBJ1-4	TRBV2	TGTGCCAGCAGTGACCCTATTCCCAGGGAGGGATCTAATGAAAAACTGTTTTTT	CASSDPIPREGSNEKLFF